A single TCR beta chain is shown here with its context. Its antigen is undetermined. The data were produced by immunoSEQ multiplex PCR, yet TCRdb's version contains in-frame clones alone and is incomplete. The sample includes 5,400 or so clones, 85% of them seen just once. These data originate in a study of chemoradiotherapy in HPV16-positive cancers. Study information: Candidate HPV-specific T-cell clones and common TCR motifs came from functional assays in a couple of HPV16-positive patients.

The study's findings and limits: Candidate HPV-specific clones and E7-related TCR motifs grew in tumor during treatment.

Trimming left V 4 bases short and J 3 bases short, with 15 bases between. Germline V CDR1 and CDR2: SNHLY, FYNNEI. This CDR3 spans 15 amino acids. This sample comprised tumor tissue, obtained from a patient who underwent chemoradiotherapy. This sequence was found in a human donor with HPV-associated anogenital cancer. The V call is TRBV2, the J call TRBJ2-5, with D perhaps matching TRBD2 (6 bases). The CDR3 bases are TGTGCCAGCAGTGCGGGAGCGGATCTAAAAGAGACCCAGTACTTC. It codes for CASSAGADLKETQYF. Full variable domain (outside the CDR3, taken from reference TRBV2 and TRBJ2-5): EPEVTQTPSHQVTQMGQEVILRCVPISNHLYFYWYRQILGQKVEFLVSFYNNEISEKSEIFDDQFSVERPDGSNFTLKIRSTKLEDSAMYFCASSAGADLKETQYFGPGTRLLVL.